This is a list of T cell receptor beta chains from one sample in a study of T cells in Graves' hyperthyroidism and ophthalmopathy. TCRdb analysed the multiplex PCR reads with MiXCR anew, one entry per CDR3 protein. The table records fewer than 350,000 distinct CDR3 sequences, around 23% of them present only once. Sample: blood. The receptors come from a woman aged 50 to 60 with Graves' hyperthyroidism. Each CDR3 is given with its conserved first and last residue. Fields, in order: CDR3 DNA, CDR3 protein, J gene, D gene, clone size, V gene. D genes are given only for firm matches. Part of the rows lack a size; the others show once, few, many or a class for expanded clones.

DNA: TGCGCCAGCAGCCAAGAGGCGGGGGCGCTTACGTTTGGCTACACCTTC; CDR3: CASSQEAGALTFGYTF; J: TRBJ1-2; D: NA; size: NA; V: TRBV4-1
DNA: TGCAGTGCTAGCGGCGAGTTGAACACTGAAGCTTTCTTT; CDR3: CSASGELNTEAFF; J: TRBJ1-1; D: NA; size: many; V: TRBV20-1
DNA: TGTGCCAGCAGTGAGCCAGAAGTTTACGAGCAGTACTTC; CDR3: CASSEPEVYEQYF; J: TRBJ2-7; D: NA; size: many; V: TRBV6-1
DNA: TGTGCCATCCACGGCGGACGTTCGTCTTACAATGAGCAGTTCTTC; CDR3: CAIHGGRSSYNEQFF; J: TRBJ2-1; D: NA; size: few; V: TRBV10-3
DNA: TGCGCCAGCAGCTTGGGCCGGGCCACTAACTATGGCTACACCTTC; CDR3: CASSLGRATNYGYTF; J: TRBJ1-2; D: NA; size: many; V: TRBV5-1
DNA: TGCGCCAGCAGCTTGGACCCGATGGGGTCGGACACTGAAGCTTTCTTT; CDR3: CASSLDPMGSDTEAFF; J: TRBJ1-1; D: NA; size: many; V: TRBV5-1
DNA: TGTGCTTACGGGCGGGGCAGGTTGAACACTGAAGCTTTCTTT; CDR3: CAYGRGRLNTEAFF; J: TRBJ1-1; D: NA; size: many; V: TRBV30
DNA: TGTGCCAGCAGTGACGGGGCTTCACCCCTCCACTTT; CDR3: CASSDGASPLHF; J: TRBJ1-6; D: NA; size: NA; V: TRBV25-1
DNA: TGTGCCAGCAGTTTCCCCCGGACAGGAGAGTTCGGCTACACCTTC; CDR3: CASSFPRTGEFGYTF; J: TRBJ1-2; D: TRBD1; size: NA; V: TRBV12-3/TRBV12-4
DNA: TGTGCCAGCAGTGGGGGATCCACAGGGTGGAACGAGCAGTACTTC; CDR3: CASSGGSTGWNEQYF; J: TRBJ2-7; D: NA; size: few; V: TRBV25-1
DNA: TGCGCCAGGCCGGGACTCCCTAAGAAGGAGACCCAGTACTTC; CDR3: CARPGLPKKETQYF; J: TRBJ2-5; D: NA; size: NA; V: TRBV10-1
DNA: TGTGCCAGCAACCTAGGTGACAGTAACACTGAAGCTTTCTTT; CDR3: CASNLGDSNTEAFF; J: TRBJ1-1; D: NA; size: many; V: TRBV11-1
DNA: TGCGCCAGCAGCTTGTTGGGGATGGGCACAGATACGCAGTATTTT; CDR3: CASSLLGMGTDTQYF; J: TRBJ2-3; D: NA; size: many; V: TRBV5-1
DNA: TGTGCCAGCAGCTTAGCGACAGGCCTAAACACTGAAGCTTTCTTT; CDR3: CASSLATGLNTEAFF; J: TRBJ1-1; D: NA; size: many; V: TRBV11-3
DNA: TGTGCCAGCAGTTACGGCGACGGGGACGGTCCCAACTATGGCTACACCTTC; CDR3: CASSYGDGDGPNYGYTF; J: TRBJ1-2; D: NA; size: many; V: TRBV6-5